This TCR beta chain was retrieved from a study of T cells in Graves' hyperthyroidism and ophthalmopathy. Findings and limits, study-wide: Among thyroid clonotypes expanded above 0.001, most also appeared in blood.

Clinical symptoms, serum thyroxine and TRAb, thyroid ultrasound and orbital computed tomography together formed the diagnostic basis. Each 10 ml fresh peripheral blood draw supplied the PBMCs. The CDR3 regions of TCR beta were amplified from RNA transcripts. With the HTBI primer set, the TCR CDR3 went through a first round of RT-PCR. TCRdb itself ran the multiplex PCR reads through MiXCR, one entry per CDR3 protein. Of around 25,000 distinct CDR3 sequences in the sample, around 50% were seen once. With 1 base removed from V and 0 bases from J, the gap between germline ends came to 7 bases. CDR3 size: 14 residues. CDR1 is DFQATT and CDR2 is SNEGSKA in the germline V gene (reference sequence). As concerns this clonotype: Its antigen remains unidentified.

Sequencing input: blood. This TCR was sampled from a woman aged 40-49 years with Graves' hyperthyroidism that later progressed to Graves' ophthalmopathy. The chain carries TRBV20-1 and TRBJ2-4, with unresolved D. The CDR3, as DNA: TGCAGTGCTAGAGTTCTCATAGCCAAAAACATTCAGTACTTC. Amino acid sequence: CSARVLIAKNIQYF.